A single T cell receptor beta chain is shown here with its context. Its antigen is not known. The sample belongs to a study of cytomegalovirus exposure and HLA in healthy donors. Overall study results and limits: Most observed TCR sequences were rare, whereas some public TCRs were detected in many donors.

Germline V gene lookup returns CDR1 SGHNT and CDR2 YENEEA. The length of the CDR3 is 15 residues. V dropped 4 bases and J dropped 1 base, with 13 bases sitting between them. 60 Vbeta and 13 Jbeta primers were used in PCR. Sequenced by immunoSEQ multiplex PCR; TCRdb stores in-frame clones only, minus some. The sample includes more than 55,000 clones, 65% to 90% of them seen just once. This sequence originates from a man younger than 45 in good health and CMV-seronegative. This rearrangement joins TRBV11-3 to TRBJ1-1, with a tentative D call TRBD1 (5 bases). The material sequenced was PBMCs. Written as DNA, the CDR3 is TGTGCCAGCAGCTCCAGTCTCGGACAGAACACTGAAGCTTTCTTT. Encoded protein: CASSSSLGQNTEAFF.